These T cell receptor beta chains were read from a single sample in a study of human T cells and chemical hapten exposure. TCRdb reprocessed the RACE reads via MiXCR and lists one record per CDR3 protein. The table has 44,000 or so distinct CDR3 sequences, about 3.7% seen once; the top ten hold approximately 5%. Sequencing used whole blood. The receptors shown here come from a human donor in good health. Some clones in this sample may be carry-over from other donors' samples. Each CDR3 is given with its conserved first and last residue.

v_call,cdr3_aa
TRBV5-8,CASSSGRGDEQYF
TRBV11-2,CASSPEADEQFF
TRBV24-1,CATSDPTPYYRDRGRETQYF
TRBV24-1,CATSDWDRGTGELFF
TRBV20-1,CSASAEKGSGWEQYF
TRBV6-6,CASSQRREAFF
TRBV5-1,CASSIGTTTDPQYF
TRBV12-3/TRBV12-4,CASSPQTGIYGYTF
TRBV28,CASSFSFSNQPQHF
TRBV27,CASSKDRRNQPQHF
TRBV4-1,CASSQVSQNTEAFF
TRBV2,CASISPGQLRYEQYF
TRBV28,CASSSHFGGRALGEQFF
TRBV5-1,CASSLGTISYEQYF
TRBV16,CASSPGDWGTEAFF
TRBV7-9,CASIPQGGNIQYF
TRBV27,CASSLRSMNTEAFF
TRBV15,CATSRDRGGRARTDTQYF
TRBV20-1,CSARKREYTEAFF
TRBV6-2/TRBV6-3,CASSHGYGSKGGRAYNEQFF
TRBV11-2,CASSLGSQNTEAFF
TRBV27,CASSSRIPNEKLFF
TRBV29-1,CSGGVSGSPDTQYF
TRBV29-1,CSVEAGSPYGYTF
TRBV20-1,CSARDHGLPRDTQYF
TRBV10-3,CAISEFAGDAGNQPQHF
TRBV6-1,CASSGGSTGWSGYGYTF
TRBV27,CASSETGNLMNTEAFF
TRBV6-5,CASSYGTPNTGELFF
TRBV21-1,CASSLWVAGNTIYF
TRBV29-1,CSARDSPYEQYF
TRBV10-3,CAISGRLNTEAFF
TRBV27,CASSLSYPGQGVSPLHF